The 31 T cell receptor beta chains given below trace back to one sample, sequenced in a study of radiotherapy plus CTLA-4 blockade in lung cancer. Sequencing used immunoSEQ multiplex PCR; TCRdb keeps in-frame clones, though not all of them. The sample shows some 78,000 clones, about 90% of them seen only once. This material consisted of peripheral blood, taken from a patient treated with radiotherapy plus ipilimumab. These receptor sequences come from a human donor with non-small cell lung cancer who had a partial response to radiotherapy plus ipilimumab.

The chain uses TRBV7-9 and TRBJ2-1, with 14 bases lining up with TRBD2. CDR3 length equals 17 residues. Germline V lookup: CDR1 SEHNR, CDR2 FQNEAQ (reference sequence). After removal of 4 bases from V and 7 bases from J, the junction contained 9 bases not matched to a gene. DNA for the CDR3: TGTGCCAGCAGCTCTACCGGGACTAGCGGGAGAATTAATGAGCAGTTCTTC. It is translated as CASSSTGTSGRINEQFF.

V and J are TRBV2 and TRBJ2-7, with TRBD2 matching over 7 bases. The germline V gene encodes CDR1 SNHLY and CDR2 FYNNEI. Trimming removed 4 bases from V and 3 bases from J; junction bases left unmatched: 9. This CDR3 has 15 amino acids. This CDR3 is CASSVDREDIYEQYF. In DNA, the CDR3 is TGTGCCAGCAGTGTGGACCGGGAGGACATCTACGAGCAGTACTTC.

CDR3 sequence (DNA): TGCGCCAGCAGCTTTAGAGACAGTAACAACTATGGCTACACCTTC. This encodes CASSFRDSNNYGYTF. The genes are TRBV5-1 and TRBJ1-2; possibly TRBD1 for D (5 bases). The germline V gene has CDR1 SGHRS and CDR2 YFSETQ. The CDR3 extends over 15 amino acids. V lost 2 bases and J 2 bases, leaving 13 bases between the germline ends.

J is TRBJ1-2 and V is TRBV6-6; TRBD1 matches 8 bases. The J segment lost 4 bases and the V segment lost 4 bases, leaving 8 bases of the junction unmatched. Germline V gives CDR1 MNHNY, CDR2 SVGAGI (reference sequence). This CDR3 is built from 15 residues. CDR3 in DNA: TGTGCCAGCAGTTCGACAGGGACAGGTCCCTATGGCTACACCTTC. Protein: CASSSTGTGPYGYTF.

The chain couples TRBV29-1 to TRBJ2-2; TRBD2 agrees at 7 bases. This CDR3 contains 16 residues. Germline V CDR1 and CDR2: SQVTM, ANQGSEA. V was pared by 0 bases and J by 4 bases, with 8 bases of the junction left unmatched. Written as DNA, the CDR3 is TGCAGCGTTGAAGATCGGGGCGGGAGCTTCACCGGGGAGCTGTTTTTT. Translation: CSVEDRGGSFTGELFF.

J is TRBJ2-2 and V is TRBV11-2; 10 bases map to TRBD1. Trimming took 7 bases from V and 1 from J; bases not matched to a gene: 9. CDR1 and CDR2 (germline): SGHAT, FQNNGV. The CDR3 extends over 17 amino acids. DNA for the CDR3: TGTGCCAGCAAAACTCTGGGACAGGGGTTGAACACCGGGGAGCTGTTTTTT. It translates to CASKTLGQGLNTGELFF.

This clone was observed once. V is TRBV2 and J is TRBJ2-3, with 11 bases matching TRBD1. The germline gives CDR1 SNHLY, CDR2 FYNNEI. The CDR3 has 17 residues. The V gene end was trimmed by 8 bases and the J gene end by 2 bases; junction bases not matched to a gene: 12. CDR3 DNA sequence: TGTGCCAGCGACCGGGACAGGGGGATCCCTAACACAGATACGCAGTATTTT. This codes for CASDRDRGIPNTDTQYF.

The V and J genes are TRBV10-3 and TRBJ1-6; D not resolved. CDR3 size: 13 residues. The germline gives CDR1 ENHRY, CDR2 SYGVKD. Trimming removed 7 bases from V and 10 bases from J, with 14 bases in between. The CDR3 spells CAITGRDDSPLHF. CDR3 bases: TGTGCCATCACAGGACGGGATGACTCACCCCTCCACTTT.

The chain links TRBV4-1 to TRBJ2-5, with D perhaps TRBD2 (5 bases). V was cut by 1 base and J by 4 bases, with 10 bases left in between. Per the germline V gene, CDR1 is MGHRA and CDR2 is YSYEKL. This CDR3 is 14 amino acids long. The CDR3 sequence is CASSQGLRGETQYF. The CDR3, as DNA: TGCGCCAGCAGCCAAGGACTACGGGGAGAGACCCAGTACTTC.

The chain links TRBV15 to TRBJ1-5; tentatively, D is TRBD1 (5 bases). Germline CDR1 reads LNHNV; CDR2 reads YYDKDF (reference sequence). The CDR3 is made up of 14 amino acids. V dropped 0 bases and J dropped 9 bases, with 12 bases sitting between them. CDR3 coding DNA: TGTGCCACCAGCAGAGAGGGGGGTGGAAGGCCCCAGCATTTT. Translation gives CATSREGGGRPQHF. Filled out from reference TRBV15 and TRBJ1-5, the complete variable domain reads DAMVIQNPRYQVTQFGKPVTLSCSQTLNHNVMYWYQQKSSQAPKLLFHYYDKDFNNEADTPDNFQSRRPNTSFCFLDIRSPGLGDTAMYLCATSREGGGRPQHFGDGTRLSIL.

The chain recombines TRBV5-5 with TRBJ2-7; D is unclear. The CDR3 runs to 15 residues. Germline CDR1 reads SGHKS; CDR2 reads YYEKEE (reference sequence). Trimming removed 4 bases from V and 0 bases from J, with 14 bases in between. CDR3 nucleotides: TGTGCCAGCAGCCTAAACCCCGGGTCCTCCTACGAGCAGTACTTC. This encodes CASSLNPGSSYEQYF.

The chain has TRBV9 and TRBJ2-5, with TRBD2 identical over 15 bases. Germline CDR1 and CDR2: SGDLS and YYNGEE. This CDR3 is built from 16 residues. Trimming cost V 0 bases and J 4 bases; bases outside gene matches: 1. DNA for the CDR3: TGTGCCAGCAGCGTAGGGGGACTAGCGGGAGGAGAGACCCAGTACTTC. It translates to CASSVGGLAGGETQYF.

The chain links TRBV28 to TRBJ2-1, with 8 bases that match TRBD2. Germline CDR1 and CDR2: MDHEN and SYDVKM. The CDR3 runs 15 residues. Unmatched junction bases numbered 8, after V lost 4 bases and J lost 6 bases. CDR3 bases: TGTGCCAGCAGTTACCCCGGGACTAGGACCAATGAGCAGTTCTTC. Protein sequence: CASSYPGTRTNEQFF.

V is TRBV6-6 and J is TRBJ2-1; 9 nucleotides line up with TRBD2. The germline V gene encodes CDR1 MNHNY and CDR2 SVGAGI (reference sequence). V gave up 2 bases and J gave up 8 bases; unmatched junction bases: 10. The CDR3 contains 16 residues. Written as DNA, the CDR3 is TGTGCCAGCAGTTACCCGGAGCTAGCGGGAAAGGATGAGCAGTTCTTC. Its protein is CASSYPELAGKDEQFF.

CDR3 in DNA: TGTGCCAGCAGCCCAGCGGGAGGGGAGACCCAGTACTTC. Residues: CASSPAGGETQYF. The rearrangement joins TRBV28 to TRBJ2-5; 10 nucleotides line up with TRBD2. Unmatched junction bases numbered 3, after V lost 6 bases and J lost 5 bases. Germline CDR1 MDHEN, CDR2 SYDVKM. This CDR3 contains 13 residues.

This chain uses TRBV6-4 with TRBJ2-1; 7 bases fit TRBD2. Unmatched junction bases numbered 9, after V lost 3 bases and J lost 7 bases. Per germline, CDR1 MRHNA and CDR2 SNTAGT. The CDR3 is made up of 15 amino acids. CDR3 residues: CASSEGGMAFNEQFF. As DNA, the CDR3 is TGTGCCAGCAGTGAGGGGGGGATGGCATTTAATGAGCAGTTCTTC.

The rearrangement uses TRBV15 and TRBJ2-1, with D perhaps TRBD1 (7 bases). This CDR3 has 15 amino acids. Trimming removed 0 bases at V and 2 bases at J, with 8 bases between. Looked up from germline, CDR1 is LNHNV and CDR2 is YYDKDF (reference sequence). This CDR3 reads CATSRDRGAYNEQFF. The CDR3 nucleotides read TGTGCCACCAGCAGAGACAGGGGGGCCTACAATGAGCAGTTCTTC.

The J gene is TRBJ2-1, the V gene TRBV6-1, with a possible D match to TRBD1 (5 bases). The V end lost 8 bases, the J end lost 0 bases, and 5 bases lay between the germline ends. Germline assignment: CDR1 MNHNS and CDR2 SASEGT. The CDR3 covers 12 residues. The CDR3 coding sequence is TGTGCCAGCGGGGCCTCCTACAATGAGCAGTTCTTC. It codes for CASGASYNEQFF.

V gene TRBV4-1 combines with J gene TRBJ2-5; D possibly corresponds to TRBD1 (6 bases). The CDR3 runs 16 residues. V was cut by 7 bases and J by 5 bases, with 23 bases left in between. Looked up from germline, CDR1 is MGHRA and CDR2 is YSYEKL. CDR3 in DNA: TGCGCCAGCACCCCCGGCGGACAGTCCTTGCGGGAGACCCAGTACTTC. It translates to CASTPGGQSLRETQYF.

The CDR3 DNA follows: TGTGCCAGCAGCGTAATCTATCAGCCCCAGCATTTT. Translated, it gives CASSVIYQPQHF. The chain carries TRBV28 and TRBJ1-5; unclear D gene. The CDR3 contains 12 residues. V gave up 6 bases and J gave up 5 bases, with 8 bases separating them. CDR1 is MDHEN and CDR2 is SYDVKM in the germline V gene.

V usage is TRBV19 and J usage is TRBJ2-2; the match to TRBD2 covers 15 bases. V dropped 6 bases and J dropped 4; count of bases not matched to a gene: 6. Germline CDR1 reads LNHDA; CDR2 reads SQIVND (reference sequence). The CDR3 is made up of 17 amino acids. CDR3 in amino acids: CASRGLAGGPGTGELFF. The CDR3 DNA reads TGTGCCAGTAGAGGACTAGCGGGAGGGCCGGGCACCGGGGAGCTGTTTTTT.

The rearrangement uses TRBV28 and TRBJ2-7, with TRBD1 identical over 7 bases. The V segment lost 6 bases and the J segment 2 bases; nucleotides outside the gene matches: 7. The CDR3 has 14 residues. Germline CDR1 reads MDHEN; CDR2 reads SYDVKM. The CDR3 here is CASRRTGIPYEQYV. In DNA, the CDR3 is TGTGCCAGCAGACGGACAGGCATACCCTACGAGCAGTACGTC.

The V call is TRBV6-5, the J call TRBJ1-2; D may be TRBD1 (5 bases). Germline loops: CDR1 MNHEY, CDR2 SVGAGI. The CDR3 is made up of 14 amino acids. Trimming took 2 bases from V and 6 from J, leaving 13 bases between them. The CDR3 loop reads CASSYGSGTHGYTF. As DNA, the CDR3 is TGTGCCAGCAGTTACGGGTCAGGGACTCATGGCTACACCTTC.

The chain employs TRBV13 and TRBJ2-5; tentatively, D is TRBD1 (5 bases). The last part of the DNA fits TRBJ2-7 better; the J call may be wrong. Germline loops: CDR1 PRHDT, CDR2 FYEKMQ (reference sequence). The CDR3 covers 14 residues. The CDR3 protein is CASSSYLDSYEQYF. DNA for the CDR3: TGTGCCAGCAGCTCCTATCTTGACAGTTACGAGCAGTACTTC.

CDR3 DNA: TGTGCCAGCAGCAATTATCAGCCCCAGCATTTT. Protein sequence: CASSNYQPQHF. The gene calls are TRBV28 and TRBJ1-5; unclear D gene. V dropped 6 bases and J dropped 5 bases, with 5 bases sitting between them. Germline CDR1 and CDR2: MDHEN and SYDVKM. The CDR3 has 11 amino acids. The full variable domain, in which reference TRBV28 and TRBJ1-5 provide the parts outside the CDR3, is DVKVTQSSRYLVKRTGEKVFLECVQDMDHENMFWYRQDPGLGLRLIYFSYDVKMKEKGDIPEGYSVSREKKERFSLILESASTNQTSMYLCASSNYQPQHFGDGTRLSIL.

The CDR3 reads CATTPGTAGLAGSKQFF. The CDR3 bases are TGTGCCACCACCCCAGGGACGGCGGGACTAGCGGGTTCGAAGCAGTTCTTC. This chain uses TRBV15 with TRBJ2-1; 12 bases agree with TRBD2. The V segment lost 7 bases and the J segment 11 bases; nucleotides outside the gene matches: 18. The CDR3 sequence is 17 residues long. Germline V gives CDR1 LNHNV, CDR2 YYDKDF (reference sequence).

V gene TRBV5-6 combines with J gene TRBJ2-1, with a weak D call TRBD2 (6 bases). Germline V gene lookup returns CDR1 SGHDT and CDR2 YYEEEE. CDR3 length: 15 amino acids. The V gene lost 7 bases and the J gene lost 2 bases, with 16 bases spanning the gap. CDR3 residues: CASFQVGGTYNEQFF. CDR3 sequence (DNA): TGTGCCAGCTTTCAGGTGGGAGGAACCTACAATGAGCAGTTCTTC.

The rearrangement joins TRBV28 to TRBJ2-7, with 13 bases fitting TRBD2. With V trimmed by 6 bases and J by 3 bases, 5 bases remained unmatched. The CDR3 consists of 15 residues. Germline CDR1 MDHEN, CDR2 SYDVKM. The CDR3 DNA reads TGTGCCAGCAGACAGACTAGCGGGAGGATCTACGAGCAGTACTTC. Amino acid sequence: CASRQTSGRIYEQYF.

The J gene is TRBJ2-1, the V gene TRBV27, with 9 bases identical to TRBD2. V gave up 3 bases and J gave up 4 bases; unmatched junction bases: 4. The CDR3 loop spans 15 amino acids. Germline V CDR1 and CDR2: MNHEY, SMNVEV (reference sequence). The CDR3 DNA sequence: TGTGCCAGCAGTTTTTTGACTAGCGGTTACAATGAGCAGTTCTTC. This sequence encodes CASSFLTSGYNEQFF.

The chain combines TRBV5-1 with TRBJ1-2; TRBD1 might be the D (5 bases). Trimming removed 3 bases from V and 8 bases from J, with 17 bases in between. Germline loops: CDR1 SGHRS, CDR2 YFSETQ. The CDR3 is made up of 14 amino acids. CDR3 sequence: CASSWEGTAGGYTF. The CDR3 nucleotides are TGCGCCAGCAGCTGGGAAGGGACCGCGGGGGGCTACACCTTC.

The chain recombines TRBV9 with TRBJ2-7; 8 nucleotides line up with TRBD1. Germline trimming cut 4 bases from V and 6 bases from J; bases unmatched to any gene: 15. The CDR3 is made up of 16 amino acids. Germline lookup yields CDR1 SGDLS and CDR2 YYNGEE. This chain's CDR3 is CASSHRPGQEACEQYF. Here the CDR3 DNA reads TGTGCCAGCAGCCATCGCCCGGGACAGGAAGCCTGCGAGCAGTACTTC.